This T cell receptor beta chain originates from a study of cytomegalovirus exposure and HLA in healthy donors. This cohort consisted of healthy bone marrow donors. With regard to this clone: Its antigen remains unknown.

Findings and caveats of the study: Later on, an analysis tied about 17,000 TCR beta sequences to HLA alleles at 0.05 false discovery rate. Rarity held for most TCR sequences, but there were some public TCRs that occurred in many donors. Differences between HLA loci emerged in a later analysis of TCR association rates, with DRB1 most and HLA-C fewest.

After removal of 4 bases from V and 5 bases from J, the junction contained 8 bases not matched to a gene. The CDR3 contains 15 residues. Germline CDR1 reads SGHDN; CDR2 reads FVKESK. The PCR had 60 Vbeta and 13 Jbeta primers. TCRdb's copy holds only in-frame clones and misses some; the assay was immunoSEQ multiplex PCR. The sample consists of around 91,000 clones, around 80% of them appearing once. This receptor was identified in a male donor in good health and CMV-seropositive. Sequencing input: PBMCs. J is TRBJ2-7 and V is TRBV14, with 10 bases aligning to TRBD1. DNA of the CDR3: TGTGCCAGCAGCCTCCGGGACAGGGGTCGGCACGAGCAGTACTTC. Residues: CASSLRDRGRHEQYF.